These 28 T cell receptor beta chains came from one sample sequenced in a study of T-cell reconstitution after alpha-beta-depleted transplantation in children. Unique molecular identifiers were built into the TCRbeta library. One entry per CDR3 protein, called by TCRdb with MiXCR from the PCR reads. The sample shows a few hundred thousand distinct CDR3 sequences, more than 20% of them seen only once. The material was PBMCs, obtained before TCRalphabeta/CD19-depleted stem cell transplant. The source is a boy in the first two years of life with Wiskott-Aldrich syndrome, due to receive a stem cell transplant.

This chain uses TRBV20-1 with TRBJ2-5; D is uncertain. With 3 bases removed from V and 5 bases from J, the gap between germline ends came to 25 bases. Germline V gene lookup returns CDR1 DFQATT and CDR2 SNEGSKA (reference sequence). The CDR3 has 17 residues. The CDR3 spells CSASDVPLVVMGETQYF. The CDR3 bases are TGCAGTGCTAGTGATGTGCCCCTGGTCGTCATGGGGGAGACCCAGTACTTC.

This clonotype was counted between two and nine times. The junction differs from germline at one of its ends, possibly a read error. The rearrangement links TRBV29-1 to TRBJ2-3; D remains ambiguous. The germline CDR1 and CDR2 sequences are SQVTM and ANQGSEA. This CDR3 is built from 13 residues. CDR3 residues: CTVAGRGTDTQYF. Here the CDR3 DNA reads TGCACCGTTGCCGGGCGTGGCACAGATACGCAGTATTTT.

This clonotype was found a few times. J is TRBJ2-2 and V is TRBV11-3, with 9 bases matching TRBD2. Per germline, CDR1 SGHNT and CDR2 YENEEA. This CDR3 has 15 residues. The V gene end was trimmed by 4 bases and the J gene end by 6 bases; junction bases not matched to a gene: 6. CDR3 loop: CASSSLAGLAGELFF. The CDR3 nucleotides are TGTGCCAGCAGCTCCCTAGCGGGGTTGGCCGGGGAGCTGTTTTTT.

The rearrangement joins TRBV27 to TRBJ2-4; D is possibly TRBD1 (5 bases). Germline-derived CDR1 and CDR2 are MNHEY and SMNVEV (reference sequence). Trimming left V 2 bases short and J 2 bases short, with 7 bases between. The CDR3 has 14 amino acids. The CDR3 sequence: CASSLQGTKNIQYF. For the CDR3, the DNA is TGTGCCAGCAGTTTACAGGGCACCAAAAACATTCAGTACTTC.

The genes are TRBV7-8 and TRBJ2-1; 12 nucleotides align to TRBD2. The CDR3 extends over 14 amino acids. J was trimmed by 8 bases and V by 11 bases; bases with no gene match: 10. Germline V gives CDR1 SGHVS, CDR2 FQNEAQ. Written as DNA, the CDR3 is TGTGCCGCCCAGAGGACTAGCGGGGTGGATGAGCAGTTCTTC. Encoded protein: CAAQRTSGVDEQFF.

V and J are TRBV29-1 and TRBJ2-3; 9 bases are a match to TRBD2. CDR1 SQVTM and CDR2 ANQGSEA come from the germline V gene. V trimming: 7 bases; J trimming: 1 base; junction bases outside the gene matches: 3. This CDR3 contains 13 residues. The CDR3 spells CSASGIGTDTQYF. The CDR3 DNA reads as TGCAGCGCTAGCGGGATAGGCACAGATACGCAGTATTTT.

The rearrangement links TRBV5-6 to TRBJ2-5; D is undetermined. Germline V gene sequence: CDR1 SGHDT, CDR2 YYEEEE. Deletions cut 4 bases from V and 5 bases from J, with 12 bases between. CDR3 length equals 13 residues. DNA for the CDR3: TGTGCCAGCAGCCCTCCCTTATCGGAGACCCAGTACTTC. It translates to CASSPPLSETQYF.

V gene TRBV6-1 combines with J gene TRBJ2-1; 8 nucleotides align to TRBD2. The J segment lost 5 bases and the V segment lost 8 bases, leaving 20 bases of the junction unmatched. The length of the CDR3 is 18 residues. CDR1 is MNHNS and CDR2 is SASEGT in the germline V gene. The CDR3 bases are TGTGCCAGCCGTAAGCGGGGGACTTGGCCCCTTAACGACAATGAGCAGTTCTTC. Its translation is CASRKRGTWPLNDNEQFF.

This sequence joins TRBV27 and TRBJ1-2; tentative D call: TRBD1 (5 bases). The V and J ends lost 6 bases and 2 bases respectively, with 22 bases between them. Germline V gives CDR1 MNHEY, CDR2 SMNVEV (reference sequence). There are 17 residues in the CDR3. This CDR3 reads CASSSPGRGSLNYGYTF. The CDR3 DNA reads as TGTGCCAGCAGCTCCCCCGGCCGGGGGTCCCTCAACTATGGCTACACCTTC.

This clonotype was counted only a few times. The chain couples TRBV5-1 to TRBJ2-1; no firm D call. The germline V and J ends were trimmed by 0 bases and 8 bases, with 9 bases remaining between them. This CDR3 region has 13 residues. Germline V gene data show CDR1 as SGHRS and CDR2 as YFSETQ. DNA for the CDR3: TGCGCCAGCAGCTTGGAAGGCAATTATGAGCAGTTCTTC. As protein: CASSLEGNYEQFF.

This clonotype was picked up one time. V is TRBV11-1 and J is TRBJ2-3; D might be TRBD1 or TRBD2, each matching 11 bases. The CDR3 length is 21 residues. With 7 bases removed from V and 2 bases from J, the gap between germline ends came to 34 bases. Per the germline V gene, CDR1 is SGHAT and CDR2 is FQDESV (reference sequence). The CDR3 bases are TGTGCCAGCAACGATCCGGACAGGGGGCGCCCGACTAGCGGGGTCACAGATACGCAGTATTTT. Translating gives CASNDPDRGRPTSGVTDTQYF.

The rearrangement joins TRBV7-8 to TRBJ2-7, with D possibly matching TRBD2 (6 bases). V lost 5 bases and J 2 bases, leaving 16 bases between the germline ends. This CDR3 region has 15 residues. The V gene's germline CDR1 is SGHVS and CDR2 FQNEAQ. In DNA, the CDR3 is TGTGCCAGCAGCCAGTCCGGGGGTATGGCCTACGAGCAGTACTTC. The encoded protein is CASSQSGGMAYEQYF.

The chain uses TRBV10-2 and TRBJ1-5; no definite D call. The length of the CDR3 is 15 residues. CDR1 WSHSY and CDR2 SAAADI come from the germline V gene. The V end was cut by 2 bases, the J end by 4 bases, with 12 bases between. The CDR3 spells CASSEGRSRNQPQHF. The CDR3 nucleotides read TGCGCCAGCAGTGAGGGCAGGTCGAGAAATCAGCCCCAGCATTTT.

The chain employs TRBV10-3 and TRBJ2-3; D is unclear. Germline V lookup: CDR1 ENHRY, CDR2 SYGVKD. V shed 10 bases and J shed 6 bases, with 14 bases lying between them. The CDR3 has 12 amino acids. CDR3 protein: CATAFWVDTQYF. The CDR3 nucleotides read TGTGCCACCGCTTTCTGGGTCGATACGCAGTATTTT.

This chain connects TRBV20-1 to TRBJ2-5; D gene uncertain. Germline-derived CDR1 and CDR2 are DFQATT and SNEGSKA (reference sequence). There are 12 residues in the CDR3. Trimming took off 2 bases at V and 3 bases at J, with 7 bases between the two ends. CDR3 DNA sequence: TGCAGTGCTAGACGACCCGAAGAGACCCAGTACTTC. Translating gives CSARRPEETQYF.

The V and J genes are TRBV2 and TRBJ2-7, with D unclear. This CDR3 is built from 16 residues. Trimming removed 4 bases at V and 2 bases at J, with 18 bases between. From germline, CDR1 is SNHLY and CDR2 FYNNEI. This CDR3 reads CASSAAGPGSTYEQYF. The CDR3 DNA is TGTGCCAGCAGTGCAGCCGGTCCAGGTTCTACCTACGAGCAGTACTTC.

There are a few counts of this clonotype. The genes are TRBV14 and TRBJ2-1, with TRBD2 matching 11 bases. Germline V gene sequence: CDR1 SGHDN, CDR2 FVKESK. Losses at the gene ends were 3 bases for V and 1 base for J; bases not matched to a gene: 8. This CDR3 region has 18 residues. In DNA form, the CDR3 reads TGTGCCAGCAGCCACCGTATTTTAGCGGGAGGGTCCTACAATGAGCAGTTCTTC. Encoded protein: CASSHRILAGGSYNEQFF.

This chain uses TRBV5-1 with TRBJ2-6, with D perhaps matching TRBD1 (5 bases). The V gene's germline CDR1 is SGHRS and CDR2 YFSETQ. V lost 5 bases and J lost 0, with 15 bases in between. This CDR3 has 17 amino acids. As DNA, the CDR3 is TGCGCCAGCAGGCCCCAGACAGTTCACTCTGGGGCCAACGTCCTGACTTTC. This encodes CASRPQTVHSGANVLTF.

This clonotype has more than one count but fewer than ten. The DNA of the CDR3 is TGTGCCAGCAGTTACTTAGGTTACAATGAGCAGTTCTTC. This translates into CASSYLGYNEQFF. This chain links TRBV6-5 with TRBJ2-1, with D hard to call. This CDR3 has 13 amino acids. Germline-derived CDR1 and CDR2 are MNHEY and SVGAGI. Between the trimmed V and J ends, which lost 1 base and 4 bases, there was a span of 5 bases.

The V and J genes are TRBV18 and TRBJ1-1; 10 bases are shared with TRBD1. The CDR3 runs to 15 residues. Per the germline V gene, CDR1 is KGHSH and CDR2 is LQKENI. J lost 3 bases, V lost 5 bases, and 6 bases had no gene match. Here the CDR3 reads CASSANGQGDTEAFF. CDR3 in DNA: TGTGCCAGCTCAGCAAACGGACAGGGGGACACTGAAGCTTTCTTT.

This clonotype was observed a single time. This chain links TRBV5-1 with TRBJ2-1; 14 bases are a match to TRBD2. V gave up 4 bases and J gave up 2 bases; unmatched junction bases: 11. This CDR3 has 19 amino acids. The germline gives CDR1 SGHRS, CDR2 YFSETQ. The CDR3 coding sequence is TGCGCCAGCAGCCGACAGGGACTAGCGGGAGCTTCCACCTACAATGAGCAGTTCTTC. This translates into CASSRQGLAGASTYNEQFF. Full variable domain (rest looked up from reference TRBV5-1 and TRBJ2-1): KAGVTQTPRYLIKTRGQQVTLSCSPISGHRSVSWYQQTPGQGLQFLFEYFSETQRNKGNFPGRFSGRQFSNSRSEMNVSTLELGDSALYLCASSRQGLAGASTYNEQFFGPGTRLTVL.

The V gene is TRBV20-1, the J gene TRBJ2-7; 7 nucleotides line up with TRBD1. With 3 bases clipped from V and 2 bases from J, the junction kept 13 bases outside the gene matches. From germline, CDR1 is DFQATT and CDR2 SNEGSKA (reference sequence). CDR3 length: 16 amino acids. CDR3 in DNA: TGCAGTGCTAGCCCTCTTGACAGGGCGATTACCTACGAGCAGTACTTC. This encodes CSASPLDRAITYEQYF.

The V call is TRBV20-1, the J call TRBJ2-3, with 12 bases that match TRBD2. Trimming removed 3 bases from V and 0 bases from J; junction bases left unmatched: 10. CDR1 and CDR2 (germline): DFQATT, SNEGSKA (reference sequence). The CDR3 contains 18 residues. The CDR3 region has the DNA TGCAGTGCTAGCCATCCCCGGACTAGCGGGACTAGCACAGATACGCAGTATTTT. Protein sequence: CSASHPRTSGTSTDTQYF.

This clonotype was recorded a few times. The V call is TRBV20-1, the J call TRBJ2-7, with 7 bases lining up with TRBD2. The CDR3 is 14 residues long. Germline V gene sequence: CDR1 DFQATT, CDR2 SNEGSKA (reference sequence). With 1 base clipped from V and 3 bases from J, the junction kept 6 bases outside the gene matches. CDR3: CSARGGGGSYEQYF. As DNA, the CDR3 is TGCAGTGCTAGAGGAGGTGGCGGGAGCTACGAGCAGTACTTC.

This clonotype has only a few counts. This chain joins TRBV12-3 or TRBV12-4 and TRBJ2-7, with TRBD2 identical over 7 bases. V lost 6 bases, J lost 0 bases, and 11 bases stayed unmatched. CDR3 length: 16 residues. The CDR3 is CASRPSTSSSSYEQYF. Here the CDR3 DNA reads TGTGCCAGCAGACCCTCGACTAGCTCGAGCTCCTACGAGCAGTACTTC.

The rearrangement uses TRBV5-1 and TRBJ2-5, with 11 nucleotides matching TRBD2. The ends lost 4 bases at V and 4 bases at J; junction bases unmatched: 3. The CDR3 is 14 residues long. Germline V gene lookup returns CDR1 SGHRS and CDR2 YFSETQ. The CDR3 DNA sequence: TGCGCCAGCAGCACCGGACTAGCGGGAGAGACCCAGTACTTC. It translates to CASSTGLAGETQYF.

CDR3 sequence: CATTGGRGPYEQYF. The CDR3 DNA reads as TGTGCCACCACCGGAGGTCGGGGACCCTACGAGCAGTACTTC. The genes are TRBV6-1 and TRBJ2-7; the D call may be TRBD1 or TRBD2 (5 bases each). Trimming left V 10 bases short and J 2 bases short, with 18 bases between. The CDR3 consists of 14 residues. Germline V lookup: CDR1 MNHNS, CDR2 SASEGT.

The chain employs TRBV29-1 and TRBJ2-3, with 7 positions matching TRBD2. After removal of 0 bases from V and 0 bases from J, the junction contained 0 bases not matched to a gene. Germline loops: CDR1 SQVTM, CDR2 ANQGSEA. CDR3 length: 14 amino acids. The CDR3 bases are TGCAGCGTTGAAGAACTAGCGAGCACAGATACGCAGTATTTT. Translated: CSVEELASTDTQYF.